A selection of T cell receptor beta chains follows, all from one sample in a study of cytomegalovirus exposure and HLA in healthy donors. Using immunoSEQ multiplex PCR, the repertoire was profiled, and TCRdb retains in-frame clones only, with some absent. Of around 260,000 clones listed, over 70% are singletons. What was sequenced was PBMCs. Receptor source: a girl aged 2 to 9 in good health and CMV-seronegative. CDR3s include the opening cysteine and the closing phenylalanine or tryptophan. The D gene is left open where the match is weak. Only part of the rows carry a size: once, few, many, or a class if the clone is expanded.

>TRBV7-9|-|TRBJ2-5|TRBD2
CASNFRTSGGALGETQYF
TGTGCCAGCAACTTCAGGACTAGCGGGGGGGCCTTGGGAGAGACCCAGTACTTC
>TRBV14|-|TRBJ2-1|TRBD2
CASSKQAGVYYNEQFF
TGTGCCAGCAGCAAGCAAGCGGGAGTCTACTACAATGAGCAGTTCTTC
>TRBV9|-|TRBJ1-1|TRBD1
CASSVDGDRAEAFF
TGTGCCAGCAGCGTAGATGGCGACAGGGCTGAAGCTTTCTTT
>TRBV7-9|-|TRBJ1-1|-
CASSYTSGLNTEAFF
TGTGCCAGCAGCTATACAAGCGGACTCAACACTGAAGCTTTCTTT
>TRBV4-2|few|TRBJ1-4|-
CASSSTGRTGSGTEKLFF
TGTGCCAGCAGCTCGACTGGCCGCACCGGGAGCGGGACGGAAAAACTGTTTTTT
>TRBV2|-|TRBJ2-1|-
CASRDRGRHFRAGGPWSYNEQFF
TGTGCCAGCAGAGACAGGGGGCGACATTTCCGAGCGGGAGGGCCGTGGTCCTACAATGAGCAGTTCTTC
>TRBV15|-|TRBJ2-5|-
CATSSRGALETQYF
TGTGCCACCAGCAGCAGGGGGGCCCTGGAGACCCAGTACTTC
>TRBV7-9|-|TRBJ2-1|TRBD2
CASSRPGTSGGRNEQFF
TGTGCCAGCAGCAGACCCGGGACTAGCGGAGGCAGGAATGAGCAGTTCTTC
>TRBV5-4|-|TRBJ2-3|-
CASSLGGVTDTQYF
TGTGCCAGCAGCCTGGGAGGCGTCACAGATACGCAGTATTTT
>TRBV19|-|TRBJ2-7|TRBD2
CASSGTSGDYEQYF
TGTGCCAGTAGTGGGACTAGCGGAGACTACGAGCAGTACTTC
>TRBV19|few|TRBJ2-7|-
CASSMGHRDYEQYF
TGTGCCAGTAGTATGGGCCACCGGGACTACGAGCAGTACTTC
>TRBV5-6|-|TRBJ2-3|TRBD2
CASSFFTLAGKLDTQYF
TGTGCCAGCAGCTTCTTTACACTAGCGGGGAAGCTAGATACGCAGTATTTT
>TRBV27|-|TRBJ1-1|TRBD1
CASRTGGTEAFF
TGTGCCAGCCGAACAGGGGGCACTGAAGCTTTCTTT
>TRBV27|-|TRBJ2-7|TRBD2
CASSWGLAGAYEQYF
TGTGCCAGCAGTTGGGGACTAGCGGGAGCCTACGAGCAGTACTTC
>TRBV28|-|TRBJ2-7|-
CASSLAGSYEQYF
TGTGCCAGCAGTTTAGCCGGTTCCTACGAGCAGTACTTC
>TRBV13|-|TRBJ1-2|-
CASSLGVRYSYGYTF
TGTGCCAGCAGCTTAGGGGTCAGGTATAGCTATGGCTACACCTTC
>TRBV9|-|TRBJ1-5|-
CASSAGAGREQPQHF
TGTGCCAGCAGCGCAGGAGCGGGGAGGGAACAGCCCCAGCATTTT
>TRBV6-5|-|TRBJ1-1|TRBD1
CASSDPFGTVDFF
TGTGCCAGCAGTGACCCCTTCGGGACAGTTGATTTCTTT
>TRBV30|few|TRBJ1-1|TRBD1
CPWRRSGGVSEAFF
TGTCCATGGAGGCGTTCAGGGGGCGTGTCTGAAGCTTTCTTT
>TRBV28|-|TRBJ2-2|-
CASSPWVGYRENTGELFF
TGTGCCAGCAGCCCCTGGGTCGGGTACCGGGAAAACACCGGGGAGCTGTTTTTT
>TRBV5-1|-|TRBJ2-1|-
CASRTGRREQFF
TGCGCCAGCAGGACGGGGAGGAGGGAGCAGTTCTTC
>TRBV13|few|TRBJ2-3|TRBD2
CASSEGLAGGDTQYF
TGTGCCAGCAGCGAGGGACTAGCGGGAGGAGATACGCAGTATTTT
>TRBV5-5|-|TRBJ1-1|-
CASRLTGSGTEAFF
TGTGCCAGCAGGCTGACAGGATCGGGGACTGAAGCTTTCTTT
>TRBV4-1|-|TRBJ2-5|-
CASSQDNDSEETQYF
TGCGCCAGCAGCCAAGACAACGACAGCGAAGAGACCCAGTACTTC
>TRBV28|-|TRBJ2-1|-
CASSLDRMSYNEQFF
TGTGCCAGCAGTTTAGACAGGATGTCCTACAATGAGCAGTTCTTC
>TRBV27|-|TRBJ2-7|TRBD1
CASSPRTGYYEQYF
TGTGCCAGCAGTCCACGGACAGGTTACTACGAGCAGTACTTC
>TRBV10-3|-|TRBJ2-7|-
CAISESAVYPYEQYF
TGTGCCATCAGTGAGTCGGCAGTATACCCCTACGAGCAGTACTTC
>TRBV2|few|TRBJ2-2|-
CASSQDPANTGELFF
TGTGCCAGCAGTCAAGACCCGGCGAACACCGGGGAGCTGTTTTTT
>TRBV7-6|-|TRBJ2-1|-
CASSLWGDNNEQFF
TGTGCCAGCAGCTTATGGGGGGATAACAATGAGCAGTTCTTC
>TRBV28|-|TRBJ2-7|-
CASSQTREIYEQYF
TGTGCCAGCAGTCAAACCAGGGAAATCTACGAGCAGTACTTC
>TRBV15|-|TRBJ2-1|-
CATSREEAIRSGNEQFF
TGTGCCACCAGCAGAGAGGAAGCGATTCGGTCTGGCAATGAGCAGTTCTTC
>TRBV19|-|TRBJ2-1|TRBD2
CASRIAGGTYNEQFF
TGTGCCAGTAGAATAGCGGGAGGCACCTACAATGAGCAGTTCTTC
>TRBV6-1|few|TRBJ1-5|-
CASSEARVRGKVGQPQHF
TGTGCCAGCAGTGAAGCGCGAGTCAGGGGTAAGGTCGGTCAGCCCCAGCATTTT
>TRBV30|-|TRBJ1-4|-
CAWTSMGEKLFF
TGTGCCTGGACCTCGATGGGCGAAAAACTGTTTTTT
>TRBV18|few|TRBJ1-3|-
CASSPQRQPGNTIYF
TGTGCCAGCTCACCACAGAGGCAACCCGGAAACACCATATATTTT
>TRBV5-1|-|TRBJ1-2|-
CASSSSGFGYTF
TGCGCCAGCAGCTCCTCAGGGTTTGGCTACACCTTC
>TRBV5-4|-|TRBJ2-5|TRBD1
CASSGGTGVEETQYF
TGTGCCAGCAGCGGCGGGACAGGGGTTGAGGAGACCCAGTACTTC
>TRBV30|-|TRBJ1-3|-
CAWSSPSGNTIYF
TGTGCCTGGAGTAGCCCCTCTGGAAACACCATATATTTT
>TRBV29-1|-|TRBJ2-5|-
CSAGGLGETQYF
TGCAGCGCCGGAGGGTTAGGGGAGACCCAGTACTTC
>TRBV5-1|-|TRBJ2-7|TRBD2
CASSPTSGSIYEQYF
TGCGCCAGCAGCCCGACTAGCGGGAGTATTTACGAGCAGTACTTC
>TRBV9|once|TRBJ1-1|-
CASSEGVGTEAFF
TGTGCCAGCAGCGAGGGGGTGGGGACTGAAGCTTTCTTT
>TRBV6-5|-|TRBJ1-2|-
CASSYGGGPNYGYTF
TGTGCCAGCAGTTACGGCGGGGGACCCAACTATGGCTACACCTTC
>TRBV6-1|few|TRBJ2-2|-
CASSESIPGELFF
TGTGCCAGCAGTGAAAGCATCCCCGGGGAGCTGTTTTTT
>TRBV7-8|-|TRBJ1-2|-
CASSNRPGLSYGYTF
TGTGCCAGCAGCAATAGACCAGGGCTCTCTTATGGCTACACCTTC
>TRBV6-1|once|TRBJ1-5|-
CASHWGLQPQHF
TGTGCCAGCCATTGGGGGCTCCAGCCCCAGCATTTT
>TRBV2|-|TRBJ1-5|-
CASAARGGNQPQHF
TGTGCCAGCGCCGCTCGGGGGGGAAATCAGCCCCAGCATTTT
>TRBV15|once|TRBJ2-6|-
CATSGAGANVLTF
TGTGCCACCAGCGGGGCCGGGGCCAACGTCCTGACTTTC
>TRBV27|-|TRBJ2-5|TRBD2
CASSSTRGGAETQYF
TGTGCCAGCAGCTCCACGCGGGGGGGGGCGGAGACCCAGTACTTC
>TRBV7-9|-|TRBJ2-1|-
CASSTKADNEQFF
TGTGCCAGCAGTACCAAAGCGGACAATGAGCAGTTCTTC
>TRBV29-1|-|TRBJ2-2|-
CSVEDWGERNTGELFF
TGCAGCGTTGAAGATTGGGGGGAAAGGAACACCGGGGAGCTGTTTTTT
>TRBV7-8|-|TRBJ1-1|-
CASSLRPTGEAFF
TGTGCCAGCAGCTTACGCCCGACAGGAGAAGCTTTCTTT
>TRBV6-6|few|TRBJ2-7|-
CASSHTGTYEQYF
TGTGCCAGCAGCCACACAGGAACCTACGAGCAGTACTTC
>TRBV13|-|TRBJ2-5|TRBD1
CASSSGTGPGETQYF
TGTGCCAGCAGCTCCGGGACAGGGCCTGGGGAGACCCAGTACTTC
>TRBV5-1|-|TRBJ1-2|-
CASSIWRGRGYTF
TGCGCCAGCAGCATCTGGAGAGGGCGTGGCTACACCTTC
>TRBV5-4|-|TRBJ1-4|-
CASSLGPQRYGEKLFF
TGTGCCAGCAGCTTGGGACCCCAGCGGTACGGGGAAAAACTGTTTTTT
>TRBV27|-|TRBJ2-5|-
CASSDGGGRETQYF
TGTGCCAGCAGTGACGGGGGAGGCAGAGAGACCCAGTACTTC
>TRBV27|-|TRBJ2-7|-
CASSSLSHEQYF
TGTGCCAGCAGCTCTCTTAGCCACGAGCAGTACTTC
>TRBV2|-|TRBJ1-5|-
CASSYRQTNQPQHF
TGTGCCAGCAGCTATCGACAGACCAATCAGCCCCAGCATTTT
>TRBV28|-|TRBJ1-6|-
CASSTASSYNSPLHF
TGTGCCAGCAGCACCGCCAGCTCCTATAATTCACCCCTCCACTTT
>TRBV7-9|-|TRBJ2-7|TRBD2
CASSRDYLYEQYF
TGTGCCAGCAGTCGGGACTACCTATACGAGCAGTACTTC